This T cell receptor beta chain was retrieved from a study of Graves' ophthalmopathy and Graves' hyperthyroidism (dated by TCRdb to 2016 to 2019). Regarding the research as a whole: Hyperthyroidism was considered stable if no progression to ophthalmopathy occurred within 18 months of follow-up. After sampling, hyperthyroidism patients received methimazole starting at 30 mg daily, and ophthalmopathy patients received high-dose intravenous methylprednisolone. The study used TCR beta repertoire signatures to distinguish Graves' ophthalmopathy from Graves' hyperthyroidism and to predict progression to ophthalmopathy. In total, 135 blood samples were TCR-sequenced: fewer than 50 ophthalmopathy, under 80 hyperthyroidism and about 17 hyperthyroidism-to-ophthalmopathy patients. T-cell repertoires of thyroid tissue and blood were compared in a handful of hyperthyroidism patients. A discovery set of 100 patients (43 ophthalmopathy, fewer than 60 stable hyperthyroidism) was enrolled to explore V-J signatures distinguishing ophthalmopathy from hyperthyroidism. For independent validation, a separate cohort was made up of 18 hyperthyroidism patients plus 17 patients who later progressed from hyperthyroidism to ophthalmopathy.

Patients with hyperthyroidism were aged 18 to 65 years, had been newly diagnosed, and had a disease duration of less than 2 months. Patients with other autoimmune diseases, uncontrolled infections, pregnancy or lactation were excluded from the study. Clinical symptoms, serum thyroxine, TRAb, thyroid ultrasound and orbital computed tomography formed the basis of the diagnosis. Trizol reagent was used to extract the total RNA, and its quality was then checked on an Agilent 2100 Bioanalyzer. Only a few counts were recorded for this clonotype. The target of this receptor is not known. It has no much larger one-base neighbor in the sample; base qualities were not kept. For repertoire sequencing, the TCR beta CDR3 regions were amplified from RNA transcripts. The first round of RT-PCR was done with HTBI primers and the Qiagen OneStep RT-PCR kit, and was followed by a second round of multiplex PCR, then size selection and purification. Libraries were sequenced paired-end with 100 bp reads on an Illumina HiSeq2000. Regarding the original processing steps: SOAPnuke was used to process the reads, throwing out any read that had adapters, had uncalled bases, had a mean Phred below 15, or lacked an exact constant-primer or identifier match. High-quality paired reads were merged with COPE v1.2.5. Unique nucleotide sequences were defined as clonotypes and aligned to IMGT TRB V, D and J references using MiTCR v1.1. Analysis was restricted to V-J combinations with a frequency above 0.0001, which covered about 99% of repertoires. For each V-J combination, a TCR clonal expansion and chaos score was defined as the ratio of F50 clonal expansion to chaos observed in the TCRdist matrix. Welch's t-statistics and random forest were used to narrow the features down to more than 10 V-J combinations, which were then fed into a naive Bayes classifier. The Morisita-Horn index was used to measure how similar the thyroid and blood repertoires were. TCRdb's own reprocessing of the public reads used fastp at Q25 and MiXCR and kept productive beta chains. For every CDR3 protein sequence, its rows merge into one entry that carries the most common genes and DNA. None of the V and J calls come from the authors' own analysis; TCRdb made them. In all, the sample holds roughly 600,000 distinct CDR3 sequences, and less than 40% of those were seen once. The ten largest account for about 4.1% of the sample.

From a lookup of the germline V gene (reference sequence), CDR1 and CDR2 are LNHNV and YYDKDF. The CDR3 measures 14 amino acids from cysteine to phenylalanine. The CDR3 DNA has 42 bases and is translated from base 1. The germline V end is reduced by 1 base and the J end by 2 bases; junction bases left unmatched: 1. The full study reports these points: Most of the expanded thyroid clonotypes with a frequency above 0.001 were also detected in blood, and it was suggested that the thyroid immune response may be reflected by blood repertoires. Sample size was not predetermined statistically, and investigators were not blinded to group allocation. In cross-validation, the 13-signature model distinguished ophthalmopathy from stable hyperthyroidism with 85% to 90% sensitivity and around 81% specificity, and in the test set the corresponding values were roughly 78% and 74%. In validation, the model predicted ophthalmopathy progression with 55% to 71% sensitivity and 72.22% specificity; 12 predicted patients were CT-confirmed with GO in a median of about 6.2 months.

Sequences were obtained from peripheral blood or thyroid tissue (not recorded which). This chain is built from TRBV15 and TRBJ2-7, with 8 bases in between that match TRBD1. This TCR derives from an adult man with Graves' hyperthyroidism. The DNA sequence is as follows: TGTGCCACCAGCAGAGGGACAGGGACCTACGAGCAGTACTTC. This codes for CATSRGTGTYEQYF.